This entry lists 14 T cell receptor beta chains sequenced from one sample in a study of T cell repertoires in cytomegalovirus infection. TCRdb reanalysed the reads using MiXCR and keeps one entry per CDR3 protein. This table holds hundreds of thousands of distinct CDR3 sequences, approximately 46% found once. These receptors' antigens are unknown. Specimen: cultured PBMCs, collected from culture after CMV antigen stimulation. These receptor sequences come from a human donor in good health (CMV status not recorded). Some clones in this sample may be carry-over from other donors' samples.

This chain links TRBV15 with TRBJ2-1, with D hard to call. With 0 bases removed from V and 7 bases from J, the gap between germline ends came to 13 bases. The CDR3 length is 15 residues. Germline V gene data show CDR1 as LNHNV and CDR2 as YYDKDF (reference sequence). The CDR3 spells CATSRDSHTLNEQFF. Written as DNA, the CDR3 is TGTGCCACCAGCAGAGATTCCCACACGCTAAATGAGCAGTTCTTC.

This clonotype occurred a few times. The chain carries TRBV29-1 and TRBJ2-4; no clear D gene. Trimming pared 4 bases from V and 7 bases from J, leaving 17 bases between. The CDR3 has 14 amino acids. Germline CDR1 is SQVTM and CDR2 is ANQGSEA. The CDR3 here is CSVVPPGVGNIQYF. The CDR3 DNA reads TGCAGCGTTGTCCCGCCAGGAGTGGGGAACATTCAGTACTTC.

This clonotype was counted a few times. The genes are TRBV7-8 and TRBJ2-3; 9 nucleotides line up with TRBD1. The V gene's germline CDR1 is SGHVS and CDR2 FQNEAQ. V lost 3 bases and J lost 2; bases outside the gene matches: 6. The CDR3 extends over 16 amino acids. The CDR3, as DNA: TGTGCCAGCAGCTTCGGCCGGGACAGGGACACAGATACGCAGTATTTT. Translation gives CASSFGRDRDTDTQYF.

In this sample, this clonotype turned up a few times. V usage is TRBV7-2 and J usage is TRBJ2-5; TRBD2 matches at 9 bases. Germline V gene lookup returns CDR1 SGHTA and CDR2 FQGNSA. This CDR3 region has 16 residues. Trimming took 6 bases from V and 0 from J; bases not matched to a gene: 8. The CDR3 here is CASRSHSGSNQETQYF. The CDR3 nucleotides read TGTGCCAGCAGGTCCCATAGCGGGAGCAACCAAGAGACCCAGTACTTC.

The J gene is TRBJ2-1, the V gene TRBV5-6; D is unresolved. The V gene lost 0 bases and the J gene lost 3 bases, with 7 bases spanning the gap. Per germline, CDR1 SGHDT and CDR2 YYEEEE. The CDR3 runs 14 residues. The DNA for the CDR3 is TGTGCCAGCAGCTTGGGCCTCATCTACAATGAGCAGTTCTTC. Its translation is CASSLGLIYNEQFF.

This clonotype was counted a few times. The V gene is TRBV7-2, the J gene TRBJ2-1, with 14 bases that match TRBD2. Germline CDR1 is SGHTA and CDR2 is FQGNSA. The CDR3 loop spans 16 amino acids. Trimming removed 4 bases from V and 8 bases from J; junction bases left unmatched: 7. The DNA of the CDR3 is TGTGCCAGCAGCTCCTCGACTAGCGGGGGGGCGTATGAGCAGTTCTTC. Amino acids: CASSSSTSGGAYEQFF.

V gene TRBV4-3 combines with J gene TRBJ2-1, with 12 bases that match TRBD2. The CDR3 has 16 residues. The J segment lost 6 bases and the V segment lost 0 bases, leaving 3 bases of the junction unmatched. In germline, CDR1 is LGHNA, CDR2 YSLEER. The CDR3, as DNA: TGCGCCAGCAGCCAAGAACTAGCGGGGGGTTCCAATGAGCAGTTCTTC. It yields the protein CASSQELAGGSNEQFF.

This clonotype was picked up a small number of times. The chain couples TRBV7-2 to TRBJ1-6; TRBD1 matches at 9 bases. With V trimmed by 4 bases and J by 10 bases, 5 bases remained unmatched. The CDR3 contains 14 residues. CDR1 is SGHTA, CDR2 FQGNSA, per germline. CDR3 sequence (DNA): TGTGCCAGCAGCTCCACAGGGGGCGGGTCACCCCTCCACTTT. Encoded protein: CASSSTGGGSPLHF. The full variable domain, in which reference TRBV7-2 and TRBJ1-6 provide the parts outside the CDR3, is GAGVSQSPSNKVTEKGKDVELRCDPISGHTALYWYRQSLGQGLEFLIYFQGNSAPDKSGLPSDRFSAERTGGSVSTLTIQRTQQEDSAVYLCASSSTGGGSPLHFGNGTRLTVT.

The chain carries TRBV5-1 and TRBJ1-4; D not certain. With 2 bases removed from V and 8 bases from J, the gap between germline ends came to 10 bases. The CDR3 is 13 amino acids. In germline, CDR1 is SGHRS, CDR2 YFSETQ. Here the CDR3 DNA reads TGCGCCAGCAGCTTCGCGCCCAGGGAAAAACTGTTTTTT. Protein: CASSFAPREKLFF.

The V call is TRBV5-4, the J call TRBJ1-2, with D possibly matching TRBD1 (6 bases). Trimming took 4 bases from V and 2 from J, leaving 12 bases between them. CDR1 is SGHNT and CDR2 is YYREEE in the germline V gene (reference sequence). The CDR3 runs 14 residues. CDR3 sequence: CASSNFTGNYGYTF. As DNA, the CDR3 is TGTGCCAGCAGCAATTTTACAGGGAACTATGGCTACACCTTC.

This clonotype has only one observation. The V call is TRBV2, the J call TRBJ1-2; D might be TRBD1 (5 bases). V gave up 5 bases and J gave up 8 bases, with 15 bases separating them. CDR1 and CDR2 from the germline V gene are SNHLY and FYNNEI. The CDR3 runs 13 residues. The CDR3, as DNA: TGTGCCAGCAGTTTACCGGGACTTCGGGGCTACACCTTC. Residues: CASSLPGLRGYTF.

The rearrangement uses TRBV7-6 and TRBJ1-5; TRBD1 might be the D (6 bases). Trimming took off 5 bases at V and 0 bases at J, with 11 bases between the two ends. The CDR3 is made up of 15 amino acids. The germline CDR1 and CDR2 sequences are SGHVS and FNYEAQ. In nucleotides, the CDR3 is TGTGCCAGCAGCCACGGGACACATAGCAATCAGCCCCAGCATTTT. This translates into CASSHGTHSNQPQHF.

This chain connects TRBV11-2 to TRBJ1-1; D gene ambiguous. Between the trimmed V and J ends, which lost 2 bases and 0 bases, there was a span of 10 bases. CDR1 and CDR2 (germline): SGHAT, FQNNGV. This CDR3 is built from 15 residues. Written as DNA, the CDR3 is TGTGCCAGCAGCTTATGGTCCCAGATGAACACTGAAGCTTTCTTT. Residues: CASSLWSQMNTEAFF.

The chain links TRBV7-8 to TRBJ1-2; 12 positions agree with TRBD1. V was pared by 5 bases and J by 8 bases, with 12 bases of the junction left unmatched. The CDR3 totals 16 residues. Per the germline V gene, CDR1 is SGHVS and CDR2 is FQNEAQ. CDR3 loop: CASSIRRDRGREGYTF. DNA for the CDR3: TGTGCCAGCAGCATAAGACGGGACAGGGGGCGCGAAGGCTACACCTTC. Full variable domain (remainder filled in from reference TRBV7-8 and TRBJ1-2): GAGVSQSPRYKVAKRGQDVALRCDPISGHVSLFWYQQALGQGPEFLTYFQNEAQLDKSGLPSDRFFAERPEGSVSTLKIQRTQQEDSAVYLCASSIRRDRGREGYTFGSGTRLTVV.